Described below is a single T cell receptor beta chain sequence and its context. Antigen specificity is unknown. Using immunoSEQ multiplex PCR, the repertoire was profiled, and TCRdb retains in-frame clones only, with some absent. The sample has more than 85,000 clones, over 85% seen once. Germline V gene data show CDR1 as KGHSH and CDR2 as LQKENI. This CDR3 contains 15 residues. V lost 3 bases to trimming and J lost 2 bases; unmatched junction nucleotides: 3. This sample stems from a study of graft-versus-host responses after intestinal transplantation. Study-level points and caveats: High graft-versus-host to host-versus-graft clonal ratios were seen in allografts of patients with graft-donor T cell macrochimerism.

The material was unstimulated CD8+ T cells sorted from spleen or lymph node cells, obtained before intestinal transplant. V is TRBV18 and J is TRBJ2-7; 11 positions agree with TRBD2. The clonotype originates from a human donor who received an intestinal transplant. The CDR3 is CASSPGTSGTYEQYF. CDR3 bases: TGTGCCAGCTCACCCGGGACTAGCGGAACCTACGAGCAGTACTTC.